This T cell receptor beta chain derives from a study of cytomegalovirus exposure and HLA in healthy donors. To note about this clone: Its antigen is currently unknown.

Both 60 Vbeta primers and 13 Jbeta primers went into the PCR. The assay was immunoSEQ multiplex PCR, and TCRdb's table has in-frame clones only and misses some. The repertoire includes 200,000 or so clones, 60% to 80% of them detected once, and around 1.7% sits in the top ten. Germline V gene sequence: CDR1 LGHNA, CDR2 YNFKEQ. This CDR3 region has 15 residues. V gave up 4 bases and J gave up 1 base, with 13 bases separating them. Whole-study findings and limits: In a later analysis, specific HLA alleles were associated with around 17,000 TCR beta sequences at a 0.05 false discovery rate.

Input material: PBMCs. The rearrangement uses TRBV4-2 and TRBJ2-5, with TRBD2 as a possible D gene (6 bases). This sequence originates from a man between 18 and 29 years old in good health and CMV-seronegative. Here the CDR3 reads CASSRTWDFQETQYF. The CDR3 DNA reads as TGTGCCAGCAGCCGCACCTGGGACTTCCAAGAGACCCAGTACTTC.